The 18 T cell receptor beta chains listed next were all sequenced from one sample in a study of blood T cell repertoires in COVID-19 (TCRdb year 2020). The library was produced with the immunoSEQ multiplex PCR assay. Drawn from immuneACCESS, this table holds only the in-frame rearrangements with V and J called that TCRdb kept. Clones are partly lost; checked studies trace under half to an unresolved V gene and leave the rest unexplained. Across this sample there are 200,000 to 300,000 clones, with 80% to 90% seen only once. Together, the top ten hold around 3.5% of the sample. The sequenced material came from peripheral blood. The receptor set was obtained from a woman aged 40 to 49 with acute or convalescent COVID-19.

The chain uses TRBV4-2 and TRBJ1-2; tentative D call: TRBD1 (5 bases). The V gene's germline CDR1 is LGHNA and CDR2 YNFKEQ. This CDR3 is built from 15 residues. V lost 0 bases and J 4 bases, leaving 12 bases between the germline ends. CDR3 DNA: TGTGCCAGCAGCCAAGAAGGGCCGGGACTCTATGGCTACACCTTC. Protein: CASSQEGPGLYGYTF.

The J gene is TRBJ2-3, the V gene TRBV5-5; 14 bases agree with TRBD2. Trimming cost V 0 bases and J 3 bases; bases outside gene matches: 6. The CDR3 covers 18 residues. CDR1 and CDR2 (germline): SGHKS, YYEKEE (reference sequence). In DNA, the CDR3 is TGTGCCAGCAGCTTGGGACTAGCGGGGGGGCCGTGGACAGATACGCAGTATTTT. Translation: CASSLGLAGGPWTDTQYF. Looking up the rest from reference TRBV5-5 and TRBJ2-3 gives the full variable domain: DAGVTQSPTHLIKTRGQQVTLRCSPISGHKSVSWYQQVLGQGPQFIFQYYEKEERGRGNFPDRFSARQFPNYSSELNVNALLLGDSALYLCASSLGLAGGPWTDTQYFGPGTRLTVL.

This chain uses TRBV6-5 with TRBJ2-7; D might be TRBD1 (6 bases). The CDR3 runs to 14 residues. Between the trimmed V and J ends, which lost 8 bases and 5 bases, there was a span of 19 bases. Germline V gives CDR1 MNHEY, CDR2 SVGAGI. CDR3 in DNA: TGTGCCAGCGGGGCACAGGTGGGGGCCCACGAGCAGTACGTC. Translated, it gives CASGAQVGAHEQYV.

The rearrangement links TRBV11-2 to TRBJ2-1; 8 bases match TRBD2. The CDR3 is 16 amino acids. Unmatched junction bases numbered 6, after V lost 1 base and J lost 4 bases. The V gene's germline CDR1 is SGHAT and CDR2 FQNNGV. The CDR3 region is CASSLVTSGLYNEQFF. CDR3 in DNA: TGTGCCAGCAGCTTAGTCACTAGCGGCTTATACAATGAGCAGTTCTTC.

The chain employs TRBV5-5 and TRBJ2-5; D gene uncertain. Trimming pared 2 bases from V and 1 base from J, leaving 9 bases between. Germline CDR1 reads SGHKS; CDR2 reads YYEKEE (reference sequence). CDR3 length: 14 amino acids. The DNA of the CDR3 is TGTGCCAGCAGCTTTTTTGGCAGCCAAGAGACCCAGTACTTC. Protein: CASSFFGSQETQYF.

V gene TRBV19 combines with J gene TRBJ1-6, with D unclear. This CDR3 has 15 amino acids. CDR1 is LNHDA and CDR2 is SQIVND in the germline V gene (reference sequence). V lost 7 bases, J lost 6 bases, and 16 bases lay in between. CDR3 sequence (DNA): TGTGCCAGTACCCAGGCGGGTGTGGGTAATTCACCCCTCCACTTT. Translation: CASTQAGVGNSPLHF.

The rearrangement uses TRBV7-6 and TRBJ2-5; the match to TRBD1 covers 8 bases. The CDR3 sequence is 14 residues long. Looked up from germline, CDR1 is SGHVS and CDR2 is FNYEAQ. J lost 4 bases, V lost 5 bases, and 6 bases had no gene match. The CDR3 sequence: CASSPGQGRETQYF. CDR3 nucleotides: TGTGCCAGCAGCCCTGGACAGGGACGAGAGACCCAGTACTTC.

The chain combines TRBV7-8 with TRBJ2-5, with TRBD1 matching over 10 bases. Germline V lookup: CDR1 SGHVS, CDR2 FQNEAQ. CDR3 length: 16 residues. Unmatched junction bases numbered 11, after V lost 5 bases and J lost 5 bases. The DNA for the CDR3 is TGTGCCAGCAGCCCGTGGGGGGGGACAGGGGACGAGACCCAGTACTTC. Translated: CASSPWGGTGDETQYF.

This clone was observed a handful of times. This rearrangement joins TRBV24-1 to TRBJ2-1; 9 bases match TRBD2. Trimming took 2 bases from V and 5 from J; bases not matched to a gene: 6. The CDR3 loop spans 16 amino acids. The germline gives CDR1 KGHDR, CDR2 SFDVKD. The DNA for the CDR3 is TGTGCCACCAGTGATTCCGCTGTAGCGGGGGACAATGAGCAGTTCTTC. Protein sequence: CATSDSAVAGDNEQFF.

This chain links TRBV5-1 with TRBJ1-4, with D hard to call. The CDR3 extends over 17 amino acids. V was shortened by 4 bases and J by 7 bases, with 23 bases between the two germline ends. Germline CDR1 and CDR2: SGHRS and YFSETQ. As DNA, the CDR3 is TGCGCCAGCAGCCAGCCACTTGCAGAGGGCAGAAGTGAAAAACTGTTTTTT. Translating gives CASSQPLAEGRSEKLFF.

The J gene is TRBJ2-5, the V gene TRBV27, with D possibly matching TRBD1 (5 bases). Trimming cost V 5 bases and J 1 base, with 17 bases left between them. The CDR3 has 16 residues. Germline-derived CDR1 and CDR2 are MNHEY and SMNVEV (reference sequence). CDR3 coding DNA: TGTGCCAGCAGTCCTCGTGCCGACAGCAGCCAAGAGACCCAGTACTTC. Its translation: CASSPRADSSQETQYF.

The chain carries TRBV3-1 (or the pseudogene TRBV3-2) and TRBJ1-2; 8 nucleotides match TRBD1. From germline, CDR1 is LGHDT and CDR2 YNNKEL (reference sequence). The length of the CDR3 is 15 residues. Trimming removed 2 bases from V and 8 bases from J; junction bases left unmatched: 10. CDR3 nucleotides: TGTGCCAGCAGCCAACTGATTACAGGGGGGAACGGCTACACCTTC. Protein sequence: CASSQLITGGNGYTF.

CDR3 sequence (DNA): TGCGCCAGCACCCCTGCTACAGGGCCGAACAACAATGAGCAGTTCTTC. It translates to CASTPATGPNNNEQFF. V is TRBV5-1 and J is TRBJ2-1, with D possibly being TRBD1 (6 bases). V was pared by 6 bases and J by 5 bases, with 21 bases between. The CDR3 is made up of 16 amino acids. From germline, CDR1 is SGHRS and CDR2 YFSETQ.

This clone was recorded a few times. The chain is built from TRBV19 and TRBJ2-4; a possible D gene is TRBD1 (5 bases). Trimming removed 7 bases from V and 6 bases from J, with 7 bases in between. The V gene's germline CDR1 is LNHDA and CDR2 SQIVND (reference sequence). This CDR3 spans 11 amino acids. The CDR3 here is CASIRGNIQYF. CDR3 in DNA: TGTGCCAGTATTAGGGGAAACATTCAGTACTTC.

The chain has TRBV24-1 and TRBJ1-1; D call uncertain. CDR1 KGHDR and CDR2 SFDVKD come from the germline V gene. Trimming took 9 bases from V and 3 from J, leaving 13 bases between them. CDR3 length: 13 amino acids. CDR3 region: CATRGLLDTEAFF. The CDR3 DNA follows: TGTGCCACCCGAGGGTTGTTGGACACTGAAGCTTTCTTT.

The chain recombines TRBV2 with TRBJ2-7; TRBD1 aligns across 7 bases. After removal of 5 bases from V and 10 bases from J, the junction contained 8 bases not matched to a gene. This CDR3 has 12 residues. Germline V gene lookup returns CDR1 SNHLY and CDR2 FYNNEI. The CDR3: CASSPRQGRQYV. The CDR3 DNA sequence: TGTGCCAGCAGTCCTAGACAGGGAAGACAGTACGTC.

This chain joins TRBV7-3 and TRBJ2-1, with TRBD2 matching over 7 bases. Germline assignment: CDR1 SGHTA and CDR2 FQGTGA. V dropped 4 bases and J dropped 11; count of bases not matched to a gene: 8. The CDR3 has 13 residues. This CDR3 is CASSSERAGKQFF. CDR3 nucleotides: TGTGCCAGCAGCTCGGAGCGAGCGGGGAAGCAGTTCTTC.

V and J are TRBV19 and TRBJ1-4; unclear D gene. Germline-derived CDR1 and CDR2 are LNHDA and SQIVND (reference sequence). V was shortened by 7 bases and J by 5 bases, with 17 bases between the two germline ends. The CDR3 is 15 residues long. The CDR3 region is CASTGVDTSNEKLFF. The CDR3, as DNA: TGTGCCAGTACCGGCGTTGACACTTCGAATGAAAAACTGTTTTTT.